This T cell receptor (beta chain) was recorded in a study of blood T cell repertoires in COVID-19. Study-level background: Both acute and convalescent COVID-19 samples were obtained from the United States, Italy and Spain. In each case, the material was cDNA or gDNA derived from T cells, B-cell-depleted T cells, or PBMCs.

Original processing notes: Amplified reference gene primers provided the basis for estimating nucleated cell counts. Assay: immunoSEQ multiplex PCR; the TCRdb copy retains only in-frame clones and omits some. The D gene and trimming were derived from the DNA, and the V and J assignments and clone size from that table. The table records some 130,000 clones, around 82% of them present only once. The CDR3 loop spans 15 amino acids. CDR1 SGHKS and CDR2 YYEKEE come from the germline V gene (reference sequence). V lost 6 bases and J lost 3, with 15 bases in between. The sequenced material came from peripheral blood. This sequence joins TRBV5-5 and TRBJ2-2; perhaps TRBD1 as D (5 bases). The TCR sequence derives from a man between 60 and 75 years old with acute or convalescent COVID-19. The CDR3 is CASNWGRVDTGELFF. The CDR3 DNA reads TGTGCCAGCAACTGGGGCAGGGTCGACACCGGGGAGCTGTTTTTT.